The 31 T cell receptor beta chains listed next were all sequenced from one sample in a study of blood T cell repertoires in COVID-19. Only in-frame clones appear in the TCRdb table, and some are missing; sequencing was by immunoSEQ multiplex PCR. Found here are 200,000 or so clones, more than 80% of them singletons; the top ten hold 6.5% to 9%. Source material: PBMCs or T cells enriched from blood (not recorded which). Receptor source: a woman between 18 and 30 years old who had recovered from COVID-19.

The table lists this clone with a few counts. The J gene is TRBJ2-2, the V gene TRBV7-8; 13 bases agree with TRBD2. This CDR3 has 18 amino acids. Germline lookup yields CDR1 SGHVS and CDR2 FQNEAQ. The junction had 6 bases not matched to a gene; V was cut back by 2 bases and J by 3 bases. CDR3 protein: CASSLWTSGGGYTGELFF. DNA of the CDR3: TGTGCCAGCAGCTTATGGACTAGCGGGGGTGGTTACACCGGGGAGCTGTTTTTT.

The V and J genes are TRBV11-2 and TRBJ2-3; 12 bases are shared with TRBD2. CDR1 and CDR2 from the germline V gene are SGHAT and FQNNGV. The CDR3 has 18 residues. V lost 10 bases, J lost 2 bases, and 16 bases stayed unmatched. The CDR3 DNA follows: TGTGCCACGACTAAGGACAGAAGGACTAGCGGGGCCACAGATACGCAGTATTTT. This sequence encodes CATTKDRRTSGATDTQYF.

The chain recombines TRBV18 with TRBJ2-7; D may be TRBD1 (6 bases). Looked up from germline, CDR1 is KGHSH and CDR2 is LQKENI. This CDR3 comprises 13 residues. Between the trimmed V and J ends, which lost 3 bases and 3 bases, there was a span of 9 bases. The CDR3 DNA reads TGTGCCAGCTCACCCTTAGGGGGCTACGAGCAGTACTTC. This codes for CASSPLGGYEQYF. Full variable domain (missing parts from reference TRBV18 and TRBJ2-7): NAGVMQNPRHLVRRRGQEARLRCSPMKGHSHVYWYRQLPEEGLKFMVYLQKENIIDESGMPKERFSAEFPKEGPSILRIQQVVRGDSAAYFCASSPLGGYEQYFGPGTRLTVT.

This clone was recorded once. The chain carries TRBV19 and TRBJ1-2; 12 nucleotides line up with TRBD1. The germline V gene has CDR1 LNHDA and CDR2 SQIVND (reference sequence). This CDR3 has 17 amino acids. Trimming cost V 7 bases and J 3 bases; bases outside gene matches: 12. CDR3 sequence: CASIAGGQGAGYYGYTF. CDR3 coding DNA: TGTGCCAGTATAGCGGGGGGACAGGGGGCCGGCTACTATGGCTACACCTTC.

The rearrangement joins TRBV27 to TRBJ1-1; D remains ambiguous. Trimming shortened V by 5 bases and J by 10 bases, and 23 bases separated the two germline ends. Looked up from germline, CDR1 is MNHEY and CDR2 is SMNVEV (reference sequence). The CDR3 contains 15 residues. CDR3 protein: CASSLISPGPEGAFF. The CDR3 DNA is TGTGCCAGCAGTCTCATCTCCCCGGGCCCCGAGGGAGCTTTCTTT.

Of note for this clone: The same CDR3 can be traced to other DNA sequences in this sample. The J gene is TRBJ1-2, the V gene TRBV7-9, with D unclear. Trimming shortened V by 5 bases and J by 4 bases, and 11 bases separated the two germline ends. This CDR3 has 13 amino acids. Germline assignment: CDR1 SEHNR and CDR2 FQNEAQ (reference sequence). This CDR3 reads CASSLGSVYGYTF. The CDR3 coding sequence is TGTGCCAGCAGCCTAGGGAGTGTCTATGGCTACACCTTC. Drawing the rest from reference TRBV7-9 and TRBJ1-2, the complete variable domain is DTGVSQNPRHKITKRGQNVTFRCDPISEHNRLYWYRQTLGQGPEFLTYFQNEAQLEKSRLLSDRFSAERPKGSFSTLEIQRTEQGDSAMYLCASSLGSVYGYTFGSGTRLTVV.

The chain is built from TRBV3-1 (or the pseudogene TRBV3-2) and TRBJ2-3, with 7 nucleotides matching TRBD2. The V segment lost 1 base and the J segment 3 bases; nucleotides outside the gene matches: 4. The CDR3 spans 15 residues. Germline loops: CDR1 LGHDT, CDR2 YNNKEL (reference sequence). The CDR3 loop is CASSQVSGATDTQYF. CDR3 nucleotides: TGTGCCAGCAGCCAAGTCAGCGGGGCAACAGATACGCAGTATTTT.

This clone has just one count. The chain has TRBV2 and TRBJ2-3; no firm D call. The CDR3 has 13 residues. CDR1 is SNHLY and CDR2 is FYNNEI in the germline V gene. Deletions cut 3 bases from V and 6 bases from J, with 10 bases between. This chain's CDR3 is CASSDRLVDTQYF. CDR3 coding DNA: TGTGCCAGCAGTGACCGACTTGTGGATACGCAGTATTTT.

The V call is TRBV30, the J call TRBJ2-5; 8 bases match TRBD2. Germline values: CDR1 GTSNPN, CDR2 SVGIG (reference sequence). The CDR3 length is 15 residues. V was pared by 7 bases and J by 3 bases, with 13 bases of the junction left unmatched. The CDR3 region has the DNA TGTGCCTCCTCCGGGAGGGGAGAAAGGGAAGAGACCCAGTACTTC. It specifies CASSGRGEREETQYF. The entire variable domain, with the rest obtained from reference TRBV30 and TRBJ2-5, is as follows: SQTIHQWPATLVQPVGSPLSLECTVEGTSNPNLYWYRQAAGRGLQLLFYSVGIGQISSEVPQNLSASRPQDRQFILSSKKLLLSDSGFYLCASSGRGEREETQYFGPGTRLLVL.

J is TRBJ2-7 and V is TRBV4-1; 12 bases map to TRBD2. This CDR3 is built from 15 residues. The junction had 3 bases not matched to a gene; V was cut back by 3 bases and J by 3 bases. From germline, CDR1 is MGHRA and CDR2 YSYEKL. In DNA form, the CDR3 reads TGCGCCAGCAGCCATGGACTAGCGGGGAACTACGAGCAGTACTTC. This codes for CASSHGLAGNYEQYF.

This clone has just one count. The CDR3 loop reads CASSTMGGGSRDEKLFF. The DNA of the CDR3 is TGTGCCAGCAGCACAATGGGGGGTGGGAGCAGGGATGAAAAACTGTTTTTT. The chain is built from TRBV9 and TRBJ1-4, with D possibly TRBD1 on 5 matching bases. V was trimmed by 4 bases and J by 6 bases, leaving 22 bases between them. The CDR3 length is 17 residues. CDR1 and CDR2 from the germline V gene are SGDLS and YYNGEE.

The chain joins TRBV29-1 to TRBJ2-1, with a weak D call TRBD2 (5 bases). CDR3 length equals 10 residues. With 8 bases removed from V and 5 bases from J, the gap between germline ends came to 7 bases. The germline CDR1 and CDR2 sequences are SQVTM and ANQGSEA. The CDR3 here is CSIGDNEQFF. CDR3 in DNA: TGCAGCATCGGGGACAATGAGCAGTTCTTC.

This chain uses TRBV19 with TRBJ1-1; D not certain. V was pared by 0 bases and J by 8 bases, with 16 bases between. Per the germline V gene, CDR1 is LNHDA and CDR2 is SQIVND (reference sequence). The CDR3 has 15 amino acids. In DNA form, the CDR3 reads TGTGCCAGTAGTATAGATCCGGGTTTTTGGCGAGAAGCTTTCTTT. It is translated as CASSIDPGFWREAFF.

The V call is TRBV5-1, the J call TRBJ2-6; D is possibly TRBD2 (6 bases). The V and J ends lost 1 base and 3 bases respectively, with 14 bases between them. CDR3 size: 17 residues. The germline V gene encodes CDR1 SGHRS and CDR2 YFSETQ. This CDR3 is CASSLSGPSLGANVLTF. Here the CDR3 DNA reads TGCGCCAGCAGCTTGAGCGGGCCCTCCCTTGGGGCCAACGTCCTGACTTTC.

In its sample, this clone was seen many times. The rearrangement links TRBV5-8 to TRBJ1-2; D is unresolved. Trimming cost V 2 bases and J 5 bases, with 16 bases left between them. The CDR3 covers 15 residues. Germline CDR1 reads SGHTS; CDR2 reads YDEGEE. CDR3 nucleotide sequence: TGTGCCAGCAGCTTCGTTTTCCCGACTGTTTATGGCTACACCTTC. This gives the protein CASSFVFPTVYGYTF.

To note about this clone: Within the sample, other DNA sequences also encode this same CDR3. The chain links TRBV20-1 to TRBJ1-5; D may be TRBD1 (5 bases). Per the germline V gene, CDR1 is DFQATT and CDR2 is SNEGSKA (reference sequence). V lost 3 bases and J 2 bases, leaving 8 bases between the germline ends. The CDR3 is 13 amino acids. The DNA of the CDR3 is TGCAGTGCTAGTGCCAGGGGCAATCAGCCCCAGCATTTT. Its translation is CSASARGNQPQHF.

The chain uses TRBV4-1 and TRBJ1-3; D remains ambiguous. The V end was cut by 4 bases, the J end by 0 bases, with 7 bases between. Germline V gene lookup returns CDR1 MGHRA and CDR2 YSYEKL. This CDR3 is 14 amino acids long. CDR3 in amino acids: CASSPGASGNTIYF. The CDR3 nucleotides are TGCGCCAGCAGCCCGGGAGCCTCTGGAAACACCATATATTTT.

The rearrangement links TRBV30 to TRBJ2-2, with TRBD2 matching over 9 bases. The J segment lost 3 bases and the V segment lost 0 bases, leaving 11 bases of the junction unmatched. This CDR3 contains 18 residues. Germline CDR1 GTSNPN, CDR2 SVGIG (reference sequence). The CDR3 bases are TGTGCCTGGAGTGTACGCGGGGGGGTATCTACGGACACCGGGGAGCTGTTTTTT. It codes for CAWSVRGGVSTDTGELFF.

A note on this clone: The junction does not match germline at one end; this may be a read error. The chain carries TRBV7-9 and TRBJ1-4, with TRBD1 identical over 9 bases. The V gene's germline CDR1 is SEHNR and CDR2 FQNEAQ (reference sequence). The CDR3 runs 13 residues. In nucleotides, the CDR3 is TGTGCCAGCAGCCCCGGGACAGGGCGGGAAGAGGTTTTT. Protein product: CASSPGTGREEVF.

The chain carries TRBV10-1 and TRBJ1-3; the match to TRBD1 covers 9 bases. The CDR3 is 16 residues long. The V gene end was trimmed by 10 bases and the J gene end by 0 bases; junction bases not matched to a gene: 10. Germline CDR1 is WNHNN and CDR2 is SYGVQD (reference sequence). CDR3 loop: CAIPGTGRNSGNTIYF. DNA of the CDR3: TGCGCCATCCCCGGGACAGGGCGCAACTCTGGAAACACCATATATTTT.

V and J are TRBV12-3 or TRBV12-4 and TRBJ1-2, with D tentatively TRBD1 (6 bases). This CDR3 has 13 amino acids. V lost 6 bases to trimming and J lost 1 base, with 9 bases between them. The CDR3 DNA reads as TGTGCCAGCAGGAAACAGGGTAACTATGGCTACACCTTC. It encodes CASRKQGNYGYTF.

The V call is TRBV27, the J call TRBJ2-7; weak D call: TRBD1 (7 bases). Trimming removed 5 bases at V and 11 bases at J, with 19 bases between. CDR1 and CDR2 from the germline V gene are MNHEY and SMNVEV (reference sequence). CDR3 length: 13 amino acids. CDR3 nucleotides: TGTGCCAGCAGTCCCCTCCCCTCCAGGGGGGAGTACTTC. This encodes CASSPLPSRGEYF.

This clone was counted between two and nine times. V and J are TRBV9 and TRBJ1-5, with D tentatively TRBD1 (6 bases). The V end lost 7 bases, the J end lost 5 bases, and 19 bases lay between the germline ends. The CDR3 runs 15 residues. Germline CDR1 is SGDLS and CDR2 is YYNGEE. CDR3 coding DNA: TGTGCCAGCGGCCCTGGACAGAGGGGTGATCAGCCCCAGCATTTT. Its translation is CASGPGQRGDQPQHF.

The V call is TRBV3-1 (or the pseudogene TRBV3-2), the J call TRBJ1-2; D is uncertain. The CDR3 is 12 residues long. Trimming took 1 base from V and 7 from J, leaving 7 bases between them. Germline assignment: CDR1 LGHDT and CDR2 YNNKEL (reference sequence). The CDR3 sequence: CASSQGEFGYTF. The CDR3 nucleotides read TGTGCCAGCAGCCAAGGCGAGTTTGGCTACACCTTC.

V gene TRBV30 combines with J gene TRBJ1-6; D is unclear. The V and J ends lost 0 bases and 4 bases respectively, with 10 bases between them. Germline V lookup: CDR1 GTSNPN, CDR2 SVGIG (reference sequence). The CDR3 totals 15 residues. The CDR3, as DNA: TGTGCCTGGAGTGTAATCATCGCGTATAATTCACCCCTCCACTTT. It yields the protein CAWSVIIAYNSPLHF.

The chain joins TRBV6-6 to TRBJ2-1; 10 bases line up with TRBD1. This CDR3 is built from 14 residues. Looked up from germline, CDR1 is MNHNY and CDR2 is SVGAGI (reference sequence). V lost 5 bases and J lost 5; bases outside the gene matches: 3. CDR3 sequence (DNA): TGTGCCAGCAGTGACAGGGGGCTCCACAATGAGCAGTTCTTC. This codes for CASSDRGLHNEQFF.

CDR3 in amino acids: CATRGVADSPLHF. CDR3 nucleotides: TGTGCCACCCGGGGGGTGGCGGATTCACCCCTCCACTTT. This chain joins TRBV19 and TRBJ1-6; D might be TRBD1 (5 bases). The CDR3 consists of 13 residues. Germline CDR1 LNHDA, CDR2 SQIVND (reference sequence). Trimming took off 10 bases at V and 8 bases at J, with 15 bases between the two ends.

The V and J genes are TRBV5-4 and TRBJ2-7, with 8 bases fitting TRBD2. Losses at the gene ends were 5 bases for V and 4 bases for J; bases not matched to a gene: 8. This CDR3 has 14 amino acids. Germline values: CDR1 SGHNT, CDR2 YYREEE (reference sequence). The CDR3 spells CASRKVGGAYEQYF. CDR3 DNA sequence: TGTGCCAGCAGGAAGGTCGGGGGGGCGTACGAGCAGTACTTC.

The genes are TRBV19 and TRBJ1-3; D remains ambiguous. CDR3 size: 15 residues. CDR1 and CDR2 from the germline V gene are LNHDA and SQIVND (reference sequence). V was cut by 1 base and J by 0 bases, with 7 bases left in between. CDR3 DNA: TGTGCCAGTAGTATAGTACAGAGCTCTGGAAACACCATATATTTT. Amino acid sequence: CASSIVQSSGNTIYF.

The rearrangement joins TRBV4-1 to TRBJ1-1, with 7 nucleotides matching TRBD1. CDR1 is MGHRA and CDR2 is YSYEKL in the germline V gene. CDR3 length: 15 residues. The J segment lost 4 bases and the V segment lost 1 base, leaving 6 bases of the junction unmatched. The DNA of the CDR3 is TGCGCCAGCAGCCAAGTACCGGCAGGGGGCACTGAAGCTTTCTTT. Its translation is CASSQVPAGGTEAFF.

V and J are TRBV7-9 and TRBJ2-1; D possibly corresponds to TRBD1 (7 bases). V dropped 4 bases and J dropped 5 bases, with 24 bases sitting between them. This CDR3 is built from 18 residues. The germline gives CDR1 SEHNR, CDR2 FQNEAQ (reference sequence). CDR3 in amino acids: CASSSYLSQGGTHNEQFF. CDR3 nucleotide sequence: TGTGCCAGCAGCTCGTATCTTTCCCAGGGGGGAACCCACAATGAGCAGTTCTTC.